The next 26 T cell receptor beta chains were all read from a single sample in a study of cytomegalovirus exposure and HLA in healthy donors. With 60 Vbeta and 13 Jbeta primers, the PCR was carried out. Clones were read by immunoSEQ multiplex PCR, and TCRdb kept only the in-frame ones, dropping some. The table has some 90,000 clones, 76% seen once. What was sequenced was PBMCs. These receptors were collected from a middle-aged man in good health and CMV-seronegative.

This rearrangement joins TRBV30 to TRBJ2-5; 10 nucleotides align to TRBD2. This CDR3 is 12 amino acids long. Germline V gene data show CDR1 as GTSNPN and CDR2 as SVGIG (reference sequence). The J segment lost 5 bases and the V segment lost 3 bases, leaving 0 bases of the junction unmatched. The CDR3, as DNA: TGTGCCTGGAGGGGACTAGCGGAGACCCAGTACTTC. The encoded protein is CAWRGLAETQYF.

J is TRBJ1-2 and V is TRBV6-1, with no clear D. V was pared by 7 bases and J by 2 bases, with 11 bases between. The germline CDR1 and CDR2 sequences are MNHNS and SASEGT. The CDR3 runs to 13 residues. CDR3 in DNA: TGTGCCAGCATGGGCGGGCAGAACTATGGCTACACCTTC. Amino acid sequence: CASMGGQNYGYTF.

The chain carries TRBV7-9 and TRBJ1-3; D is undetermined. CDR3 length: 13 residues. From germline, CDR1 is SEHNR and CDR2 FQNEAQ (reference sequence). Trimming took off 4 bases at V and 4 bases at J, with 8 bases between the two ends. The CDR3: CASSSPVGNTIYF. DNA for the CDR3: TGTGCCAGCAGCTCCCCGGTGGGAAACACCATATATTTT.

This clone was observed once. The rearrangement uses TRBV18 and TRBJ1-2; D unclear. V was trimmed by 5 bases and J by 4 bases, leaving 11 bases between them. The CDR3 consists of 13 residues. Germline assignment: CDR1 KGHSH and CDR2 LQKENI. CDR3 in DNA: TGTGCCAGCTCATCCAACGGTGGCTATGGCTACACCTTC. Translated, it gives CASSSNGGYGYTF.

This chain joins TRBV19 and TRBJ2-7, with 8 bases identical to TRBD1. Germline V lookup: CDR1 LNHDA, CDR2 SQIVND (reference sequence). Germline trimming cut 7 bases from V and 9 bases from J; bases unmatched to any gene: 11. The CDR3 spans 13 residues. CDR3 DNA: TGTGCCAGTAACTCAGGGGGCTTGGCGGCGCAGTACTTC. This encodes CASNSGGLAAQYF.

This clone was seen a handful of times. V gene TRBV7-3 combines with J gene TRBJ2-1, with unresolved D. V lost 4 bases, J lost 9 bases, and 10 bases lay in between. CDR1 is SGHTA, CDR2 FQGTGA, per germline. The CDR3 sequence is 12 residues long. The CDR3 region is CASSSIRGEQFF. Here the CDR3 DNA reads TGTGCCAGCAGCTCTATCAGAGGTGAGCAGTTCTTC.

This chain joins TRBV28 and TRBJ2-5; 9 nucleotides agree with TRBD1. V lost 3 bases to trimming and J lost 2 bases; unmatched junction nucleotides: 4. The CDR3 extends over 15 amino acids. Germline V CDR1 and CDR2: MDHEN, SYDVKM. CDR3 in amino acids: CASSFTGGRQETQYF. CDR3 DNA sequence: TGTGCCAGCAGTTTTACAGGGGGCAGGCAAGAGACCCAGTACTTC.

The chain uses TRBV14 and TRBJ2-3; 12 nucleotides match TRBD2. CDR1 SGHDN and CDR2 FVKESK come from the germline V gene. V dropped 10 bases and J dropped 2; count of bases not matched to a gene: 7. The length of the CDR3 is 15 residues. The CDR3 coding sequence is TGTGCCACCAATCTAGCGGGGGGGATCACAGATACGCAGTATTTT. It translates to CATNLAGGITDTQYF.

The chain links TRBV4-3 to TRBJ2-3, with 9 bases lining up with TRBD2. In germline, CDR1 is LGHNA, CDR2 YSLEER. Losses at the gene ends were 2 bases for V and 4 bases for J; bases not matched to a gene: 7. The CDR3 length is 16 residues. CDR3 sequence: CASSQSSSGVSDTQYF. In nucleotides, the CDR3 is TGCGCCAGCAGCCAATCTTCTAGCGGGGTATCAGATACGCAGTATTTT.

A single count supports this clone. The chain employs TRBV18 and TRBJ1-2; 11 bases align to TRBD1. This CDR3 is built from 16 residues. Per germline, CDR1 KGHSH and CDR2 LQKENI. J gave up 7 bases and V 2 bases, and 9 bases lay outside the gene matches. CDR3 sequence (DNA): TGTGCCAGCTCACCAAAGACCGCGGGGACAGGGGGTGGCTACACCTTC. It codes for CASSPKTAGTGGGYTF.

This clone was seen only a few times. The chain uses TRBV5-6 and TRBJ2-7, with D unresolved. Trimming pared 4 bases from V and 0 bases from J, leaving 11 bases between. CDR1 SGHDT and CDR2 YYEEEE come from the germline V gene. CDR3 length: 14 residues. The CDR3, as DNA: TGTGCCAGCAGCGCCGACAAGTCCTCCTACGAGCAGTACTTC. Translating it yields CASSADKSSYEQYF.

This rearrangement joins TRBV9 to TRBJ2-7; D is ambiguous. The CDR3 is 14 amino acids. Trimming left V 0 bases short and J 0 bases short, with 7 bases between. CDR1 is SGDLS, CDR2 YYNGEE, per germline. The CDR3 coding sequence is TGTGCCAGCAGCGTAGGCCAGAACTCCTACGAGCAGTACTTC. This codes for CASSVGQNSYEQYF.

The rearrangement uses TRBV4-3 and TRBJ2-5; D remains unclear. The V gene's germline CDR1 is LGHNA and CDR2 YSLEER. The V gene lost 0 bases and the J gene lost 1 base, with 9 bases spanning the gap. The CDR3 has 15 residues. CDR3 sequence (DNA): TGCGCCAGCAGCCAAGAAACGGTCATCCAAGAGACCCAGTACTTC. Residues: CASSQETVIQETQYF.

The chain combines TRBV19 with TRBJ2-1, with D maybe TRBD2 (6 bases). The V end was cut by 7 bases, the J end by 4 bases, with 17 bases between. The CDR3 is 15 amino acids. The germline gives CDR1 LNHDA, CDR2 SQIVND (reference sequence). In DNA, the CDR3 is TGTGCCAGTATCGATAAGTTGGGGGGTTACAATGAGCAGTTCTTC. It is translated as CASIDKLGGYNEQFF.

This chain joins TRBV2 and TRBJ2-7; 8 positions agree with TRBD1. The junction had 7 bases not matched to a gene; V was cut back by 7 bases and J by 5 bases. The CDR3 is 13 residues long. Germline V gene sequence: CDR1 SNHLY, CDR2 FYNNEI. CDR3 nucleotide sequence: TGTGCCAGCACGGAGACAGGGGACCACGAGCAGTACTTC. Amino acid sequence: CASTETGDHEQYF.

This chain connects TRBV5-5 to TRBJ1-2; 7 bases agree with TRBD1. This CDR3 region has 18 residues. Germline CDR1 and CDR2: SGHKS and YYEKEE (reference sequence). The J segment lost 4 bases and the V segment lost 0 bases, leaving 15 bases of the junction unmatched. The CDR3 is CASSLDWTGYTGIYGYTF. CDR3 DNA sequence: TGTGCCAGCAGCTTGGACTGGACAGGCTACACGGGCATCTATGGCTACACCTTC.

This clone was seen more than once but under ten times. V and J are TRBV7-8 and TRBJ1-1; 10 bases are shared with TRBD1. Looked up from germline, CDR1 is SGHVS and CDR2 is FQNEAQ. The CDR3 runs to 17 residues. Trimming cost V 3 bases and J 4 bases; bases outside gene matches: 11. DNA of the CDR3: TGTGCCAGCAGCTTGGCCGACAGGGGGCAGATTCGCACTGAAGCTTTCTTT. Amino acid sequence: CASSLADRGQIRTEAFF.

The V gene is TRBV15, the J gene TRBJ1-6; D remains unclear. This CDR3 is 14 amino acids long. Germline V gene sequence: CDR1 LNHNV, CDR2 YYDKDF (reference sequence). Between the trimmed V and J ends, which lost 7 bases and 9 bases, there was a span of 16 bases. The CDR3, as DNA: TGTGCCACCACCCGGGCCCGGGAAGGTTCACCCCTCCACTTT. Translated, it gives CATTRAREGSPLHF.

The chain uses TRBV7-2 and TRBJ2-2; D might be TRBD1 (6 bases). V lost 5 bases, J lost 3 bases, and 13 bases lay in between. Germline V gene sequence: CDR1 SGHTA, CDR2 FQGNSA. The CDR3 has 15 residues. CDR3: CASSGRDTYTGELFF. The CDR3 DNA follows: TGTGCCAGCAGCGGCCGGGACACATACACCGGGGAGCTGTTTTTT.

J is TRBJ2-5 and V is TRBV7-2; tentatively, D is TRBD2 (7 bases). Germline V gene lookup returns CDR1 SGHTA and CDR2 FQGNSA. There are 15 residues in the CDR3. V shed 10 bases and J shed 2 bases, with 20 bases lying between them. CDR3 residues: CATHGGGALQETQYF. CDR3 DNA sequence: TGTGCCACCCACGGAGGGGGGGCCCTTCAAGAGACCCAGTACTTC.

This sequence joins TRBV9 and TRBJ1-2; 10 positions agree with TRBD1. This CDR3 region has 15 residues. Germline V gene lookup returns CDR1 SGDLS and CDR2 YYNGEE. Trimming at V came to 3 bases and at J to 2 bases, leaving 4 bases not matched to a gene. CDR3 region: CASSGRTGGNYGYTF. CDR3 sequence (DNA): TGTGCCAGCAGCGGGAGGACAGGGGGAAACTATGGCTACACCTTC.

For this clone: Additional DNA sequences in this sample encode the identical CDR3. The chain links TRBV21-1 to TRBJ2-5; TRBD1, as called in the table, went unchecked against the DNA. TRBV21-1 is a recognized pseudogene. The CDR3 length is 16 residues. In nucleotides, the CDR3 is TGTGCCAGCAGCAAAGGGGCGGACAGGAACGAGGAGACCCAGTACTTC. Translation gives CASSKGADRNEETQYF.

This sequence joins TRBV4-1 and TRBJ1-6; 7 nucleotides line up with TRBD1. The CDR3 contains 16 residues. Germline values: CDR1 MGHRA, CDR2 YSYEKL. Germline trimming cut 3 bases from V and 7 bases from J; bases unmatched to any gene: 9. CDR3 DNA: TGCGCCAGCAGCCATGTTGTAACAGGGGAAAATTCACCCCTCCACTTT. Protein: CASSHVVTGENSPLHF.

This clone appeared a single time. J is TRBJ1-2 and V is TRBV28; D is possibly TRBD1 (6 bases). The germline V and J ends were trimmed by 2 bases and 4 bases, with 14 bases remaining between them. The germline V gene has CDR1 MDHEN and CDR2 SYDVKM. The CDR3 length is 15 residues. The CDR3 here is CASSLTDRSFYGYTF. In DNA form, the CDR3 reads TGTGCCAGCAGTTTAACTGACAGGTCTTTCTATGGCTACACCTTC.

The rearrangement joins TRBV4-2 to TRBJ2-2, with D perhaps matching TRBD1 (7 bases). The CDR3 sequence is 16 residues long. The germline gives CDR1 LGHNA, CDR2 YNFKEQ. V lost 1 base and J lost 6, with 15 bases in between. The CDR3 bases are TGTGCCAGCAGCCAAGGGGGTCAGGGGGGCGCCGGGGAGCTGTTTTTT. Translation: CASSQGGQGGAGELFF.

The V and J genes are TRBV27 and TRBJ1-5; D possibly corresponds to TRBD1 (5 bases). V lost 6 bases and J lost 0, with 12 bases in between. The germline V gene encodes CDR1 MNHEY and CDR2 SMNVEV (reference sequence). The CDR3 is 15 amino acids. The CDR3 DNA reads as TGTGCCAGCAGCTCGACAGTTTATAGCAATCAGCCCCAGCATTTT. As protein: CASSSTVYSNQPQHF.